Sequencing of this T cell receptor (beta chain) was carried out in a study of blood T cell repertoires in COVID-19 (TCRdb year 2020). At the level of the whole study: Collaborator samples came from the United States, Italy and Spain and covered acute and convalescent phases of COVID-19. The repertoires were made available in a free public database intended to serve as a resource for research on the immune response to SARS-CoV-2. Samples came from the ongoing ImmuneRACE study (first 160 participants) plus 1,254 subjects from 6 global collaborators. Deeply sampled blood TCRbeta repertoires from subjects exposed to, actively infected with, or recovered from COVID-19 were included in the dataset. Nearly every sample came with metadata listing a de-identified subject ID, COVID-19 status, age in years and sex. The prospective study material was composed of cDNA or gDNA derived from T cells, B-cell-depleted T cells, or PBMCs. Where available, HLA class I and class II types were taken from metadata supplied by the sample provider and were not determined by assay-based typing. The research as a whole found: How much clinical and demographic metadata was included differed by source and by participant, and the metadata was provided uncurated.

One collaborating source in Seattle enrolled patients while the patients were actively infected and followed the patients over time throughout the course of disease. Whole blood was collected in K2EDTA tubes by collaborating institutions according to the institutions' own protocols. For TCRbeta analysis, collaborators shipped samples in one of three forms: frozen whole blood, isolated PBMCs, or DNA extracted from either of those sample types. The CDR3 numbers 16 residues from cysteine through phenylalanine. Kept here is only the CDR3 DNA, which spans 48 bases and is read in frame from base 1. V lost 2 bases and J lost 3 bases, and the count of bases not matched to a germline gene is 4. CDR1 and CDR2 were assigned from the germline V gene as SGHRS and YFSETQ. TCRbeta CDR3 regions were amplified from genomic DNA by means of the immunoSEQ Assay, a bias-controlled multiplex PCR. The paper's data handling went like this. The number of nucleated cells in each sample was estimated from the amplification of reference gene primers within the assay. Sequence reads were collapsed and filtered to measure the absolute abundance of every unique TCRbeta CDR3 rearrangement. Productive Simpson clonality was computed per sample as the square root of Simpson's diversity index over productive rearrangements. TCRdb's version of the immuneACCESS table is confined to in-frame rearrangements and falls short of the full clone set. An unresolved V gene accounts for under half of the shortfall where checked; the remainder is of unknown origin. V, J and clone size reflect that table, while D and trimming were determined from the DNA. Recorded for this sample are almost 200,000 clones; over 80% of them occurred a single time. The top ten hold about 0.91% of the sample.

A word on this clone: Which antigen it targets is not known. It has no much larger one-base neighbor in the sample; base qualities were not kept.

The sequencing sample was made of peripheral blood. This sequence was found in a man aged 55 to 70 with COVID-19, enrolled during active disease. The V and J genes are TRBV5-1 and TRBJ2-1; the junction holds 11 bases that match TRBD1. The CDR3 in this case is CASSLTGTGGYNEQFF. The DNA sequence is TGCGCCAGCAGCTTAACCGGGACAGGGGGCTACAATGAGCAGTTCTTC. Supplemented by the reference TRBV5-1 and TRBJ2-1 proteins around the CDR3, the complete variable domain is KAGVTQTPRYLIKTRGQQVTLSCSPISGHRSVSWYQQTPGQGLQFLFEYFSETQRNKGNFPGRFSGRQFSNSRSEMNVSTLELGDSALYLCASSLTGTGGYNEQFFGPGTRLTVL.